Below, 15 T cell receptor beta chains from the same sample are listed, as sequenced in a study of cytomegalovirus exposure and HLA in healthy donors. It was with 60 Vbeta and 13 Jbeta primers that the PCR ran. Repertoires were generated with immunoSEQ multiplex PCR, while TCRdb's copy carries only in-frame clones and drops some. The data contain around 92,000 clones, roughly 76% of them singletons. Source material: PBMCs. These receptors originate from a human donor in good health.

In its sample, this clone was seen once. V is TRBV7-9 and J is TRBJ2-1; 8 bases map to TRBD2. Germline loops: CDR1 SEHNR, CDR2 FQNEAQ (reference sequence). V shed 6 bases, J shed 6 bases, and the junction held 13 bases outside the gene matches. This CDR3 contains 16 residues. The DNA of the CDR3 is TGTGCCAGCAGTAAAGTCGCGGGACTAGGTGGCAATGAGCAGTTCTTC. Its translation: CASSKVAGLGGNEQFF.

The chain links TRBV7-6 to TRBJ2-7, with D unresolved. The CDR3 spans 12 residues. CDR1 and CDR2 (germline): SGHVS, FNYEAQ. V dropped 3 bases and J dropped 5 bases, with 8 bases sitting between them. CDR3 region: CASSFTEHEQYF. CDR3 nucleotides: TGTGCCAGCAGCTTTACTGAGCACGAGCAGTACTTC.

V usage is TRBV7-6 and J usage is TRBJ1-1; no firm D call. CDR3 length: 13 amino acids. V was shortened by 1 base and J by 7 bases, with 10 bases between the two germline ends. The germline CDR1 and CDR2 sequences are SGHVS and FNYEAQ. The CDR3 sequence: CASSLGTRVEAFF. For the CDR3, the DNA is TGTGCCAGCAGCTTAGGTACGCGCGTTGAAGCTTTCTTT.

V gene TRBV7-2 combines with J gene TRBJ2-3; the match to TRBD1 covers 10 bases. The germline V gene encodes CDR1 SGHTA and CDR2 FQGNSA. The V and J ends lost 4 bases and 2 bases, in that order; junction bases with no gene match: 6. This CDR3 is built from 16 residues. CDR3 in amino acids: CASSSKDRGITDTQYF. CDR3 coding DNA: TGTGCCAGCAGCTCCAAGGACAGGGGGATCACAGATACGCAGTATTTT.

The chain joins TRBV20-1 to TRBJ1-1; 9 nucleotides align to TRBD1. The junction had 2 bases not matched to a gene; V was cut back by 2 bases and J by 10 bases. CDR3 size: 11 residues. Germline V gene lookup returns CDR1 DFQATT and CDR2 SNEGSKA (reference sequence). CDR3 protein: CSARRDRVAFF. In nucleotides, the CDR3 is TGCAGTGCTAGAAGGGACAGGGTAGCTTTCTTT.

The chain recombines TRBV25-1 with TRBJ2-1; 11 nucleotides line up with TRBD2. Unmatched junction bases numbered 9, after V lost 4 bases and J lost 4 bases. Germline assignment: CDR1 MGHDK and CDR2 SYGVNS. This CDR3 has 17 amino acids. CDR3 sequence reads: CASSGNILAGVYNEQFF. DNA for the CDR3: TGTGCCAGCAGTGGGAATATACTAGCGGGGGTTTACAATGAGCAGTTCTTC. Filled out from reference TRBV25-1 and TRBJ2-1, the complete variable domain reads EADIYQTPRYLVIGTGKKITLECSQTMGHDKMYWYQQDPGMELHLIHYSYGVNSTEKGDLSSESTVSRIRTEHFPLTLESARPSHTSQYLCASSGNILAGVYNEQFFGPGTRLTVL.

The DNA for the CDR3 is TGCGCCAGCAGGAACCAGGGAATCGGCTACAATGAGCAGTTCTTC. Translated, it gives CASRNQGIGYNEQFF. The rearrangement uses TRBV10-2 and TRBJ2-1; D might be TRBD1 (5 bases). Germline V gives CDR1 WSHSY, CDR2 SAAADI. This CDR3 contains 15 residues. V was clipped by 6 bases and J by 3 bases, with 15 bases between them.

The chain combines TRBV6-6 with TRBJ2-1; tentative D call: TRBD2 (6 bases). The CDR3 spans 16 residues. Trimming removed 6 bases at V and 3 bases at J, with 18 bases between. From germline, CDR1 is MNHNY and CDR2 SVGAGI (reference sequence). The CDR3 protein is CASRDLGRGNYNEQFF. CDR3 DNA: TGTGCCAGCAGGGACCTCGGGCGGGGAAACTACAATGAGCAGTTCTTC.

This chain joins TRBV4-1 and TRBJ2-2; 7 nucleotides agree with TRBD2. The germline V gene has CDR1 MGHRA and CDR2 YSYEKL. Unmatched junction bases numbered 8, after V lost 4 bases and J lost 0 bases. The CDR3 runs 17 residues. CDR3 residues: CASSPTRGVSNTGELFF. Here the CDR3 DNA reads TGCGCCAGCAGCCCAACACGGGGGGTTTCGAACACCGGGGAGCTGTTTTTT.

V usage is TRBV29-1 and J usage is TRBJ2-5, with 9 bases lining up with TRBD2. The DNA end is a closer match to TRBJ2-7, so the J assignment may be wrong. Germline CDR1 and CDR2: SQVTM and ANQGSEA. This CDR3 spans 13 amino acids. The DNA for the CDR3 is TGCAGCGTTACCCCTAGCGGGGCTTACGAGCAGTACTTC. Protein: CSVTPSGAYEQYF.

The chain employs TRBV13 and TRBJ2-7; D may be TRBD2 (6 bases). This CDR3 has 15 amino acids. The germline V gene has CDR1 PRHDT and CDR2 FYEKMQ (reference sequence). V lost 6 bases, J lost 5 bases, and 20 bases lay in between. The CDR3 sequence is CASSLDRRAVNEQYF. The CDR3 DNA follows: TGTGCCAGCAGTTTGGACCGGAGGGCCGTAAACGAGCAGTACTTC.

The rearrangement uses TRBV6-5 and TRBJ2-7, with D uncertain. Germline CDR1 reads MNHEY; CDR2 reads SVGAGI. The ends were cut back, 0 bases at V and 7 bases at J, with 10 bases in the middle. This CDR3 comprises 13 residues. CDR3 protein: CASSYSTGWEQYF. As DNA, the CDR3 is TGTGCCAGCAGTTACTCGACGGGTTGGGAGCAGTACTTC.

This clone was counted once. The rearrangement links TRBV20-1 to TRBJ2-7; D perhaps matches TRBD1 (6 bases). This CDR3 spans 11 amino acids. Trimming took 5 bases from V and 4 from J, leaving 9 bases between them. Germline-derived CDR1 and CDR2 are DFQATT and SNEGSKA (reference sequence). The DNA of the CDR3 is TGCAGTGCTCTCGGACAGTACGAGCAGTACTTC. This encodes CSALGQYEQYF.

The V call is TRBV2, the J call TRBJ2-7; TRBD2 agrees at 11 bases. Looked up from germline, CDR1 is SNHLY and CDR2 is FYNNEI. The CDR3 is made up of 14 amino acids. The V gene end was trimmed by 6 bases and the J gene end by 2 bases; junction bases not matched to a gene: 3. The CDR3 sequence: CASRSTSGTYEQYF. In DNA, the CDR3 is TGTGCCAGCAGGTCGACTAGCGGGACCTACGAGCAGTACTTC.

V gene TRBV29-1 combines with J gene TRBJ2-2; D possibly corresponds to TRBD1 (6 bases). Germline CDR1 is SQVTM and CDR2 is ANQGSEA. The CDR3 spans 12 residues. Trimming removed 7 bases at V and 6 bases at J, with 12 bases between. CDR3 loop: CSGGRTAGELFF. The CDR3 nucleotides are TGCAGCGGTGGACGGACAGCCGGGGAGCTGTTTTTT.